Presented here are 26 T cell receptor beta chains from one specimen sequenced in a study of vaccination and CD4 T cells after COVID-19. Antigens for these TCRs are unknown. Treatment given: approximately 10-day PBMC culture with coronavirus spike peptide pools or control peptides (ViraFEST assay). The Oncomine TCR Beta short-read assay generated sequence data from the DNA of cultured CD4+ T cells. TCRdb fed the PCR reads into MiXCR, producing one record per CDR3 protein. Of some 10,000 distinct CDR3 sequences listed, over 40% are singletons. Sample: CD4+ T cells from blood, cultured in vitro. These receptors came from a human donor who had recovered from COVID-19.

The chain joins TRBV6-2 or TRBV6-3 to TRBJ1-2; 7 bases fit TRBD1. J was trimmed by 3 bases and V by 7 bases; bases with no gene match: 11. The CDR3 covers 15 residues. Germline CDR1 reads MNHEY; CDR2 reads SVGEGT. The CDR3, as DNA: TGTGCCAGCACCGTCCCGTCGGGACAGCACTATGGCTACACCTTC. It encodes CASTVPSGQHYGYTF.

V usage is TRBV21-1 and J usage is TRBJ1-4; TRBD1 was called by the table and not checked on the DNA. TRBV21-1 is a pseudogene. The CDR3 covers 16 residues. Written as DNA, the CDR3 is TGTGCCAGCAGCAAAGCTTTGGGGGGCTTAGACGAAAAACTGTTTTTT. It encodes CASSKALGGLDEKLFF.

The chain joins TRBV5-1 to TRBJ1-1; a possible D gene is TRBD1 (5 bases). There are 15 residues in the CDR3. Trimming left V 1 base short and J 0 bases short, with 10 bases between. Germline CDR1 SGHRS, CDR2 YFSETQ. CDR3 residues: CASSLLGAMNTEAFF. The CDR3 nucleotides are TGCGCCAGCAGCTTGTTAGGGGCGATGAACACTGAAGCTTTCTTT.

The rearrangement links TRBV24-1 to TRBJ2-1; possible D gene TRBD2, 6 bases. Looked up from germline, CDR1 is KGHDR and CDR2 is SFDVKD. The CDR3 is 14 residues long. V was shortened by 9 bases and J by 0 bases, with 11 bases between the two germline ends. The CDR3 nucleotides read TGTGCCACCTCCGACGGGAGCTCCTACAATGAGCAGTTCTTC. Translation gives CATSDGSSYNEQFF.

This clonotype was found a few times. This chain joins TRBV12-3 or TRBV12-4 and TRBJ1-1; D unclear. The V gene lost 7 bases and the J gene lost 0 bases, with 3 bases spanning the gap. The CDR3 length is 11 residues. The CDR3 sequence: CASKMNTEAFF. Here the CDR3 DNA reads TGTGCCAGCAAGATGAACACTGAAGCTTTCTTT.

The rearrangement links TRBV6-1 to TRBJ1-1, with D possibly TRBD1 on 6 matching bases. The CDR3 contains 14 residues. V lost 4 bases, J lost 1 base, and 10 bases lay in between. Germline V gives CDR1 MNHNS, CDR2 SASEGT. Here the CDR3 DNA reads TGTGCCAGCAGTGGACAGGCGAGGAACACTGAAGCTTTCTTT. This codes for CASSGQARNTEAFF.

This clonotype was observed a handful of times. The chain couples TRBV7-9 to TRBJ2-3, with 8 bases lining up with TRBD2. The CDR3 spans 17 residues. Trimming removed 1 base from V and 1 base from J; junction bases left unmatched: 7. Per the germline V gene, CDR1 is SEHNR and CDR2 is FQNEAQ (reference sequence). Here the CDR3 reads CASSLGSAGGGTDTQYF. The CDR3 DNA sequence: TGTGCCAGCAGCTTAGGATCGGCCGGGGGGGGCACAGATACGCAGTATTTT. The variable domain in full, completed from reference TRBV7-9 and TRBJ2-3, reads DTGVSQNPRHKITKRGQNVTFRCDPISEHNRLYWYRQTLGQGPEFLTYFQNEAQLEKSRLLSDRFSAERPKGSFSTLEIQRTEQGDSAMYLCASSLGSAGGGTDTQYFGPGTRLTVL.

V is TRBV11-3 and J is TRBJ1-1; possible D gene TRBD1, 5 bases. Germline lookup yields CDR1 SGHNT and CDR2 YENEEA. This CDR3 has 15 amino acids. With 4 bases removed from V and 1 base from J, the gap between germline ends came to 13 bases. CDR3 residues: CASSSTGTRNTEAFF. As DNA, the CDR3 is TGTGCCAGCAGCTCTACCGGGACGAGGAACACTGAAGCTTTCTTT.

The chain uses TRBV25-1 and TRBJ2-7; 8 positions match TRBD1. Trimming removed 5 bases from V and 5 bases from J; junction bases left unmatched: 8. Looked up from germline, CDR1 is MGHDK and CDR2 is SYGVNS. This CDR3 region has 14 residues. CDR3 amino acids: CASSPVTGANEQYF. CDR3 nucleotides: TGTGCCAGCAGTCCGGTGACAGGGGCCAACGAGCAGTACTTC.

This clonotype was seen only a few times. The gene calls are TRBV7-2 and TRBJ1-3; 7 bases line up with TRBD1. The CDR3 totals 14 residues. Germline V gives CDR1 SGHTA, CDR2 FQGNSA. V gave up 1 base and J gave up 7 bases; unmatched junction bases: 4. CDR3 amino acids: CASSLGQGSNTIYF. In DNA, the CDR3 is TGTGCCAGCAGCTTAGGACAGGGCAGTAACACCATATATTTT.

This clonotype was seen more than once but under ten times. The V gene is TRBV6-5, the J gene TRBJ2-7; TRBD2 agrees at 8 bases. The CDR3 contains 19 residues. Germline lookup yields CDR1 MNHEY and CDR2 SVGAGI. J was trimmed by 3 bases and V by 2 bases; bases with no gene match: 18. This CDR3 is CASSYDKQRGGQQHYEQYF. The CDR3 coding sequence is TGTGCCAGCAGTTACGACAAACAACGGGGGGGCCAGCAACACTACGAGCAGTACTTC.

The chain combines TRBV7-2 with TRBJ1-4; D is unresolved. There are 15 residues in the CDR3. Germline CDR1 SGHTA, CDR2 FQGNSA. The V and J ends lost 1 base and 8 bases respectively, with 14 bases between them. CDR3 in amino acids: CASSLVGVGNEKLFF. CDR3 DNA sequence: TGTGCCAGCAGCTTAGTAGGAGTAGGGAACGAAAAACTGTTTTTT. Supplemented by reference TRBV7-2 and TRBJ1-4, the full variable domain reads GAGVSQSPSNKVTEKGKDVELRCDPISGHTALYWYRQSLGQGLEFLIYFQGNSAPDKSGLPSDRFSAERTGGSVSTLTIQRTQQEDSAVYLCASSLVGVGNEKLFFGSGTQLSVL.

This chain connects TRBV27 to TRBJ2-3, with TRBD1 as a possible D gene (6 bases). The CDR3 has 16 residues. Deletions cut 6 bases from V and 3 bases from J, with 19 bases between. Germline V gives CDR1 MNHEY, CDR2 SMNVEV (reference sequence). The CDR3 here is CASRKGTQGLTDTQYF. In nucleotides, the CDR3 is TGTGCCAGCAGGAAGGGAACACAGGGCCTAACAGATACGCAGTATTTT.

This clonotype showed up just a few times. The chain employs TRBV27 and TRBJ2-5; D is undetermined. CDR3 length: 13 amino acids. Trimming cost V 3 bases and J 4 bases, with 9 bases left between them. Germline CDR1 is MNHEY and CDR2 is SMNVEV (reference sequence). The CDR3 reads CASSFGLRETQYF. The CDR3 nucleotides are TGTGCCAGCAGTTTTGGATTGAGAGAGACCCAGTACTTC.

This chain uses TRBV6-1 with TRBJ2-3, with 7 bases fitting TRBD2. With V trimmed by 10 bases and J by 6 bases, 13 bases remained unmatched. Germline V gene lookup returns CDR1 MNHNS and CDR2 SASEGT. CDR3 length: 14 amino acids. The CDR3 DNA reads TGTGCCACCAGACTCCTATGGGGGGGGGATACGCAGTATTTT. It translates to CATRLLWGGDTQYF.

This clonotype occurred a few times. The chain joins TRBV20-1 to TRBJ1-6; D gene uncertain. The CDR3 runs 13 residues. Germline values: CDR1 DFQATT, CDR2 SNEGSKA (reference sequence). Deletions cut 0 bases from V and 8 bases from J, with 8 bases between. The CDR3 DNA sequence: TGCAGTGCTAGAGATATGCCCTATTCACCCCTCCACTTT. Translating gives CSARDMPYSPLHF.

There are a few counts of this clonotype. The chain uses TRBV6-1 and TRBJ2-5, with a tentative D call TRBD1 (6 bases). This CDR3 has 13 amino acids. V was shortened by 5 bases and J by 5 bases, with 12 bases between the two germline ends. Germline-derived CDR1 and CDR2 are MNHNS and SASEGT. The CDR3 is CASSPQGPETQYF. The CDR3 DNA reads TGTGCCAGCAGTCCCCAGGGGCCCGAGACCCAGTACTTC.

By proportion, this clonotype is medium-sized. The gene calls are TRBV6-1 and TRBJ1-2; no clear D gene. The V gene lost 5 bases and the J gene lost 4 bases, with 29 bases spanning the gap. Germline values: CDR1 MNHNS, CDR2 SASEGT. This CDR3 has 19 residues. The CDR3 here is CASSPRLLHDTLVPYGYTF. The CDR3 bases are TGTGCCAGCAGTCCCCGTCTTCTGCATGACACGCTTGTCCCCTATGGCTACACCTTC.

The rearrangement links TRBV4-3 to TRBJ2-5; 16 nucleotides agree with TRBD2. The CDR3 spans 17 residues. Losses at the gene ends were 0 bases for V and 5 bases for J; bases not matched to a gene: 3. Germline loops: CDR1 LGHNA, CDR2 YSLEER. CDR3 sequence: CASSQDWGLAGGETQYF. The CDR3, as DNA: TGCGCCAGCAGCCAAGATTGGGGACTAGCGGGGGGGGAGACCCAGTACTTC.

As to this clonotype: Germline is not matched at one junction end, which may reflect a read error. The chain links TRBV10-3 to TRBJ1-1; maybe TRBD1 (5 bases). This CDR3 comprises 13 residues. Germline CDR1 reads ENHRY; CDR2 reads SYGVKD. The CDR3 coding sequence is TGTACCATCAGAAGGGCAGGGACGCCTGAAGCTTTCTTT. Translated, it gives CTIRRAGTPEAFF.

This rearrangement joins TRBV30 to TRBJ1-2, with 7 nucleotides matching TRBD1. V lost 6 bases, J lost 6 bases, and 7 bases stayed unmatched. Per the germline V gene, CDR1 is GTSNPN and CDR2 is SVGIG (reference sequence). This CDR3 has 12 residues. The CDR3 spells CACTTGNHGYTF. The CDR3 nucleotides are TGTGCCTGCACGACAGGGAACCATGGCTACACCTTC.

The V and J genes are TRBV19 and TRBJ1-2, with D perhaps matching TRBD1 (5 bases). From germline, CDR1 is LNHDA and CDR2 SQIVND (reference sequence). V gave up 7 bases and J gave up 7 bases, with 13 bases separating them. CDR3 size: 12 residues. CDR3 coding DNA: TGTGCCAGTATTGGCAGGGATGTTGGCTACACCTTC. This translates into CASIGRDVGYTF.

The CDR3 loop reads CASSESEAGGNEQFF. In nucleotides, the CDR3 is TGCGCCAGCAGTGAGTCGGAAGCGGGGGGCAATGAGCAGTTCTTC. The V gene is TRBV10-2, the J gene TRBJ2-1; 9 nucleotides agree with TRBD2. Germline trimming cut 0 bases from V and 6 bases from J; bases unmatched to any gene: 3. Germline V gives CDR1 WSHSY, CDR2 SAAADI. CDR3 length equals 15 residues.

This clonotype was counted only a few times. The chain employs TRBV24-1 and TRBJ2-1; TRBD1 or TRBD2 may be the D gene (6 bases each). The germline gives CDR1 KGHDR, CDR2 SFDVKD. This CDR3 contains 16 residues. V was shortened by 2 bases and J by 7 bases, with 17 bases between the two germline ends. CDR3: CATSDSTPGGRNEQFF. The CDR3 DNA is TGTGCCACCAGTGATTCGACACCCGGGGGCAGGAATGAGCAGTTCTTC.

The chain uses TRBV20-1 and TRBJ2-5; 7 bases match TRBD2. This CDR3 region has 16 residues. Germline lookup yields CDR1 DFQATT and CDR2 SNEGSKA (reference sequence). V was pared by 0 bases and J by 1 base, with 8 bases of the junction left unmatched. The CDR3 coding sequence is TGCAGTGCTAGAGAGCCTAGCGGTGAAACCCAAGAGACCCAGTACTTC. Translation: CSAREPSGETQETQYF.

The chain links TRBV7-2 to TRBJ1-1, with TRBD1 matching 8 bases. With V trimmed by 3 bases and J by 1 base, 4 bases remained unmatched. The germline V gene has CDR1 SGHTA and CDR2 FQGNSA. The CDR3 is 15 amino acids. This CDR3 reads CASSFRDRWNTEAFF. The CDR3 nucleotides read TGTGCCAGCAGCTTCCGGGACAGGTGGAACACTGAAGCTTTCTTT. The variable domain in full, completed from reference TRBV7-2 and TRBJ1-1, reads GAGVSQSPSNKVTEKGKDVELRCDPISGHTALYWYRQSLGQGLEFLIYFQGNSAPDKSGLPSDRFSAERTGGSVSTLTIQRTQQEDSAVYLCASSFRDRWNTEAFFGQGTRLTVV.